This T cell receptor beta chain is drawn from a study of cytomegalovirus exposure and HLA in healthy donors (TCRdb year 2017). The study in broad terms: An earlier analysis of some 600 of the donors reported 250 to 300 Gb of sequence data and 117 million unique TCR beta sequences obtained from about 170 million T cells. An early release covering roughly 600 HLA-typed donors comprised about 300 gigabases of sequencing data and around 85 million unique TCR sequences. Of the roughly 390 genotyped donors, roughly 80% fell in the genetic ancestry cluster associated with self-reported Caucasian donors. The study aimed to test whether cataloging public T cell receptors could reveal signatures of past pathogen exposure. Using immunosequencing, the study profiled T cell repertoires from 640 or so subjects and related those repertoires to cytomegalovirus serostatus. Along with the roughly 700-subject first cohort, a separate validation cohort of about 110 different subjects was used. To predict cytomegalovirus infection status, the study brought together high-throughput TCR immunosequencing, statistical association of individual TCRs with disease status, and machine learning. To study patterns of TCR occurrence, a later analysis re-analyzed previously published TCR beta repertoires from around 670 donors and added high-resolution HLA genotyping. The later analysis used no new phenotypic data to find candidate immune exposures, relying instead on TCR beta sequences and their occurrence across donors. An earlier analysis of 587 of the donors used high-throughput TCR beta sequencing to judge whether each TCR beta V gene segment behaved as functional or pseudogenic. Donor age, sex, ethnicity and CMV serostatus were collected together with the repertoire data. A later genetic analysis used genome-wide SNP genotypes for about three fifths of the 666 donors, treating that subset as a discovery cohort. All discovery cohort repertoires had been generated on a single sequencing platform. HLA typing covered class I and class II loci at four-digit resolution. The number of donors typed differed by locus, with roughly 620-640 for A, B, C, DRB1 and DQB1, around 500 for DQA1, 600 to 610 for DPA1, and some 470 for DPB1. Four to six DR-DQ haplotypes were handled as single units for association and clustering, since linkage in the cohort was strong. Across approximately 420 genotyped donors of the cohort, an average of roughly 230,000 unique TCR beta nucleotide sequences per donor were sequenced, and 15% to 20% of those sequences were non-productive. On the study overall, not on this receptor specifically: The earlier analysis of almost 600 of the donors excluded about 16 rarely observed V segments, including chromosome 9 orphons, because counts were too low. In an earlier analysis of fewer than 700 of the donors, most TCR beta V segments appeared in productive rearrangements about 87% or about 30% of the time, broadly matching IMGT annotations. In vitro tests confirmed that a few of the cytomegalovirus-associated TCR beta chains recognize cytomegalovirus antigens. The classifier was reported to diagnose cytomegalovirus status with high specificity and sensitivity in both the original cohort and the validation cohort. Immune exposure information for the cohort was limited to CMV serostatus. In a later analysis, several top co-occurrence clusters were reported to appear linked to parvovirus B19, influenza, CMV and Epstein-Barr virus. Most CMV-associated TCR beta chains appeared to be HLA-restricted in a later analysis, and the HLA associations seemed to be driven largely by CMV exposure. A later analysis associated about 18,000 TCR beta sequences with specific HLA alleles at a false discovery rate of 0.05. Strong co-occurrence of HLA alleles, especially DR and DQ, made assigning TCR associations to individual alleles difficult. In a later analysis, the rate of TCR association differed among HLA loci, with DRB1 alleles having the most associated TCRs and HLA-C alleles having the fewest. A further reported finding was that TCR beta sequences accurately predicted the HLA-A and HLA-B alleles for most subjects in the first cohort. Because HLA typing was missing for some donors at each locus, association tests included only the typed subset. The sequencing pipeline was judged likely to have produced a cluster of highly shared sequence variants as a technical artifact. Some IMGT-functional V segments, including TRBV6-2 and TRBV6-3, could not be told apart with the 87-base-pair reads, so those segments were excluded. Most TCR sequences were seen in very few donors, while some public TCRs were found in many individuals. The authors suggested that the approach could potentially be generalized to other disease states and immunological phenotypes. The cohort was sequenced for TCR beta chains only, and without alpha or paired-chain data the features that could be detected were limited. In a later analysis, HLA-associated TCR beta chains were found to be more clonally expanded and to have lower generation probabilities than equally common non-associated chains. In a later genetic analysis, fewer N-insertions in productive TCRs were reported among donors in an Asian-associated ancestry cluster than the approximately 670-donor mean. A later genetic analysis associated a missense DCLRE1C variant with V-gene and J-gene trimming of TCR beta chains, and an independent cohort replicated the association. The presence/absence analyses assumed that sequencing depth was roughly uniform across donors, and that assumption may not be true. Correlated functional status among segregating V segments might be attributable to linkage disequilibrium, but an unknown experimental factor could not be ruled out. The study gave a list of about 170 TCR beta chains associated with cytomegalovirus.

CDR1 and CDR2 (GTSNPN, SVGIG) derive from the germline V gene (reference sequence). Unmatched junction bases come to 7, with V trimmed by 0 bases and J by 5 bases. The CDR3 has 17 amino acids, counting the end cysteine and phenylalanine. Only the CDR3 region is kept as DNA, spanning 51 bases read in frame from base 1. For this clone: Its target antigen remains unknown. Base qualities are not recorded, but no much larger clone differs from it by a single base.

Library preparation employed the immunoSEQ multiplex PCR assay. A mixture of 60 forward primers for TCR Vbeta segments and 13 reverse primers for TCR Jbeta segments was used in the multiplex PCR. The CDR3 region of rearranged TCR beta genes was amplified from genomic DNA by a multiplex PCR assay. The Illumina HiSeq System was used to sequence the amplified TCR beta libraries as 87-base-pair reads. The paper's data handling went like this. Across the 640 or so repertoires, a later analysis counted 60 million to 90 million unique TCR beta chains, about 10 million of which were shared by at least two donors. Raw reads were error-corrected and collapsed into unique sequences by a nearest-neighbor algorithm in which closely related sequences were merged to remove PCR and sequencing errors. To assign V, D and J gene segments, CDR3 sequences were aligned to IMGT reference sequences. Each retained sequence needed at least a six-nucleotide match to both a V gene segment and a J gene segment. Rearrangements were called productive when the CDR3 lacked stop codons and stayed in frame with V and J; all others were non-productive. CDR3 was defined according to IMGT convention as the region running from the second conserved V-encoded cysteine to the conserved J-encoded phenylalanine. The earlier analysis of about 530 of the donors excluded any sequence lacking an unambiguous match to a single V gene segment. In an earlier analysis of 587 of the donors, V segments were called functional above 56.7% productive rearrangements and were called segregating when the between-donor standard deviation exceeded 5%. To diagnose cytomegalovirus status from the catalog of TCR beta chain sequences, a statistical classification framework was built. V and J gene assignment, in a later analysis, came from comparing TCR nucleotide sequences with IMGT/GENE-DB human TR gene sequences. A later analysis assigned CDR3 sequences and most-parsimonious VDJ recombination scenarios with the TCRdist pipeline. In a later analysis, each TCR beta chain was defined by its CDR3 amino acid sequence together with its V-gene family, and reads without a unique V-gene family were excluded. A later analysis removed 592 highly shared, low-generation-probability nucleotide sequences to deal with suspected cross-contamination and a sequencing artifact. In a later analysis, a clonal expansion index was calculated for each public chain from normalized within-repertoire ranks of inferred template counts. A later analysis computed generation probabilities with a VDJ recombination model fitted to out-of-frame rearrangements, and checked the results against IGoR. In a later analysis, hypergeometric tests were used to score TCR-TCR, TCR-HLA and TCR-CMV co-occurrence, with a repertoire-size bias correction applied to TCR pairs. False discovery rates were estimated in a later analysis by permuting HLA or CMV assignments 20 times. In a later analysis, co-occurring TCRs were grouped with DBSCAN, and TCRdist sequence similarity was added when clustering was performed within HLA-allele-positive subsets. For co-occurrence clustering, repertoires with fewer than 30,000 or more than 120,000 public chains were excluded, along with about five repertoires with anomalous nucleotide sharing. Sourced from immuneACCESS, this table was stored by TCRdb with only in-frame sequences that have V and J called. A share of the clones is absent; for the studies checked, an unresolved V gene accounts for under half, and the remainder has no known explanation. Clone size and the V and J calls come from that table; the DNA yielded D and trimming. This sample is represented by 130,000 to 150,000 clones; around 77% of them were singletons. The ten largest clones take up 2% to 2.5% of the sample.

In total, roughly 670 healthy bone marrow donors made up the cohort. At the time of sampling, every cohort member was nominally healthy, though immune exposures that went unrecorded were likely present. The donor was CMV seronegative and was included in the group of a few hundred seronegative cohort members. A peripheral blood sample was collected from each donor, and TCR beta sequencing was performed on peripheral blood mononuclear cells. The Qiagen DNeasy Blood Extraction Kit was used to extract genomic DNA from the blood cell samples. Material for sequencing was PBMCs. The sequence joins TRBV30 to TRBJ2-1; 13 bases in the middle match TRBD2. This receptor was taken from a man aged 25-45 years in good health and CMV-seronegative. The DNA is as follows: TGTGCCTGGAGTGTACTTACGGGACTAGCGGGAAACAATGAGCAGTTCTTC. This encodes CAWSVLTGLAGNNEQFF.